Following are 11 T cell receptor beta chains from one sample sequenced in a study of T cell repertoires in cytomegalovirus infection. TCRdb independently ran MiXCR on the reads; one entry per CDR3 protein. This sample has hundreds of thousands of distinct CDR3 sequences, with roughly 30% found just once. Sequences were obtained from PBMCs. These receptor sequences come from a human donor in good health (CMV status not recorded). Some clones in this sample may be carry-over from other donors' samples.

This CDR3 is CAGEGGTEAFF. CDR3 in DNA: TGTGCCGGAGAGGGGGGCACTGAAGCTTTCTTT. The rearrangement links TRBV6-6 to TRBJ1-1; the D gene is possibly TRBD1 (6 bases). Germline CDR1 is MNHNY and CDR2 is SVGAGI (reference sequence). V dropped 11 bases and J dropped 4 bases, with 11 bases sitting between them. CDR3 length: 11 residues.

V and J are TRBV2 and TRBJ2-7; D remains unclear. V lost 1 base and J 6 bases, leaving 10 bases between the germline ends. The CDR3 runs to 13 residues. Germline lookup yields CDR1 SNHLY and CDR2 FYNNEI. As DNA, the CDR3 is TGTGCCAGCAGTGAAGGACCTGCCGGCGAGCAGTACTTC. Protein product: CASSEGPAGEQYF.

The V gene is TRBV27, the J gene TRBJ2-3; D possibly corresponds to TRBD2 (5 bases). This CDR3 region has 15 residues. Per the germline V gene, CDR1 is MNHEY and CDR2 is SMNVEV (reference sequence). Trimming removed 2 bases at V and 1 base at J, with 10 bases between. The CDR3 protein is CASSLGWERTDTQYF. The CDR3 DNA follows: TGTGCCAGCAGTTTAGGGTGGGAGCGCACAGATACGCAGTATTTT.

This clonotype came up a few times. This sequence joins TRBV4-1 and TRBJ2-1; 9 bases align to TRBD1. Per germline, CDR1 MGHRA and CDR2 YSYEKL. Trimming took 3 bases from V and 1 from J; bases not matched to a gene: 7. The CDR3 sequence is 17 residues long. The CDR3, as DNA: TGCGCCAGCAGCCAGGGATCCGGGACAGGGTCCTACAATGAGCAGTTCTTC. Amino acids: CASSQGSGTGSYNEQFF.

The chain employs TRBV7-9 and TRBJ2-2; 9 bases align to TRBD1. The CDR3 is made up of 16 amino acids. The V gene's germline CDR1 is SEHNR and CDR2 FQNEAQ (reference sequence). V shed 6 bases, J shed 3 bases, and the junction held 8 bases outside the gene matches. The DNA for the CDR3 is TGTGCCAGCAGGGCGGCGAGACAGGGGGACACCGGGGAGCTGTTTTTT. It specifies CASRAARQGDTGELFF.

This chain connects TRBV20-1 to TRBJ2-7, with 10 bases aligning to TRBD2. Germline loops: CDR1 DFQATT, CDR2 SNEGSKA (reference sequence). There are 18 residues in the CDR3. The trim removed 0 bases at V and 1 base at J, leaving 12 bases unmatched. The CDR3 DNA reads as TGCAGTGCTAGAGAGCCAGCGGGGGGGCTCATTGGGTCCTACGAGCAGTACTTC. Translation: CSAREPAGGLIGSYEQYF.

This clonotype was counted ten times or more. The chain links TRBV4-3 to TRBJ1-1, with D unresolved. The CDR3 extends over 13 amino acids. V lost 0 bases and J 5 bases, leaving 7 bases between the germline ends. From germline, CDR1 is LGHNA and CDR2 YSLEER. CDR3 in amino acids: CASSQDRWTEAFF. The DNA of the CDR3 is TGCGCCAGCAGCCAAGACAGATGGACTGAAGCTTTCTTT.

The CDR3 sequence is CSAARDRAYEQYF. CDR3 sequence (DNA): TGCAGTGCTGCCCGGGACAGGGCCTACGAGCAGTACTTC. The V gene is TRBV20-1, the J gene TRBJ2-7, with 9 bases identical to TRBD1. Unmatched junction bases numbered 4, after V lost 5 bases and J lost 2 bases. There are 13 residues in the CDR3. The germline gives CDR1 DFQATT, CDR2 SNEGSKA (reference sequence).

About this clonotype: Given a much more abundant clone one base away, this may be a read error. Likely a read error: the CDR3 ends without its conserved phenylalanine or tryptophan. J is TRBJ2-1 and V is TRBV7-2; 8 nucleotides match TRBD2. CDR1 and CDR2 (germline): SGHTA, FQGNSA. The CDR3 runs to 16 residues. V lost 4 bases, J lost 6 bases, and 11 bases stayed unmatched. The CDR3 spells CASSSRQRGGGNEQFL. The CDR3 nucleotides are TGTGCCAGCAGCTCTCGTCAACGGGGGGGAGGCAATGAGCAGTTCTTA.

This clonotype was counted once. This chain joins TRBV7-2 and TRBJ2-3; D unclear. V gave up 1 base and J gave up 10 bases, with 9 bases separating them. Germline V gene data show CDR1 as SGHTA and CDR2 as FQGNSA. The CDR3 is 12 amino acids. The CDR3 spells CASSLVPDPQYF. The CDR3 DNA sequence: TGTGCCAGCAGCTTAGTCCCCGATCCGCAGTATTTT.

Details on this clonotype: This CDR3 fails to terminate in the conserved phenylalanine or tryptophan, so it likely reflects a read error. No DNA is shown, since the ends of the CDR3 on it are uncertain; the CDR3 is the one TCRdb lists. The chain is built from TRBV7-8 and TRBJ2-1; TRBD2 reflects the table's D call only, with no check against the DNA. Per germline, CDR1 SGHVS and CDR2 FQNEAQ. 17 amino acids form the CDR3, both terminal residues included. The CDR3 loop reads CASSLVPTSGSANEQLL.